The 30 T cell receptor beta chains below come from one sample, sequenced in a study of blood T cell repertoires in COVID-19. The table came from immunoSEQ multiplex PCR; TCRdb's copy has only in-frame clones and leaves some out. The sample consists of approximately 190,000 clones, about 85% of them appearing once. Sequencing was carried out using peripheral blood. All receptors come from a man in his 60s with active or convalescent COVID-19.

Remarks on this clone: Additional DNA sequences in this sample encode the identical CDR3. This rearrangement joins TRBV19 to TRBJ1-1, with D tentatively TRBD1 (5 bases). Germline values: CDR1 LNHDA, CDR2 SQIVND (reference sequence). This CDR3 contains 12 residues. Trimming cost V 6 bases and J 7 bases, with 12 bases left between them. The CDR3 is CASSPTGREAFF. The CDR3 DNA is TGTGCCAGTAGCCCCACAGGACGTGAAGCTTTCTTT.

The chain is built from TRBV27 and TRBJ1-2, with a weak D call TRBD1 (5 bases). V was shortened by 6 bases and J by 10 bases, with 21 bases between the two germline ends. The CDR3 is made up of 14 amino acids. CDR1 and CDR2 from the germline V gene are MNHEY and SMNVEV (reference sequence). The CDR3 loop reads CASRLGGAYLHYTF. The CDR3 region has the DNA TGTGCCAGCAGGCTGGGGGGAGCCTACTTACACTACACCTTC.

The chain combines TRBV29-1 with TRBJ2-1, with a tentative D call TRBD2 (5 bases). The CDR3 is made up of 14 amino acids. Per the germline V gene, CDR1 is SQVTM and CDR2 is ANQGSEA. Trimming left V 4 bases short and J 7 bases short, with 17 bases between. In nucleotides, the CDR3 is TGCAGCGTTGGACGCACTGCTACTAGAAATGAGCAGTTCTTC. Translation: CSVGRTATRNEQFF.

The V call is TRBV6-1, the J call TRBJ2-1; the match to TRBD2 covers 11 bases. The CDR3 extends over 15 amino acids. Per the germline V gene, CDR1 is MNHNS and CDR2 is SASEGT. Trimming at V came to 0 bases and at J to 6 bases, leaving 1 base not matched to a gene. CDR3 loop: CASSEASGGANEQFF. CDR3 bases: TGTGCCAGCAGTGAAGCTAGCGGGGGGGCCAATGAGCAGTTCTTC.

The rearrangement uses TRBV5-1 and TRBJ1-2; D unresolved. Trimming stripped 2 bases from V and 4 bases from J, with 9 bases between. There are 13 residues in the CDR3. Germline CDR1 reads SGHRS; CDR2 reads YFSETQ. DNA for the CDR3: TGCGCCAGCAGCTTAGCGGGGTTCTATGGCTACACCTTC. Protein sequence: CASSLAGFYGYTF.

The V call is TRBV18, the J call TRBJ1-5, with 9 bases lining up with TRBD1. The germline CDR1 and CDR2 sequences are KGHSH and LQKENI. This CDR3 is built from 15 residues. With V trimmed by 5 bases and J by 4 bases, 6 bases remained unmatched. CDR3: CASSGPDRGNQPQHF. The DNA for the CDR3 is TGTGCCAGCTCAGGACCGGACAGGGGAAATCAGCCCCAGCATTTT. Full variable domain (remainder filled in from reference TRBV18 and TRBJ1-5): NAGVMQNPRHLVRRRGQEARLRCSPMKGHSHVYWYRQLPEEGLKFMVYLQKENIIDESGMPKERFSAEFPKEGPSILRIQQVVRGDSAAYFCASSGPDRGNQPQHFGDGTRLSIL.

Concerning this clone itself: One junction end does not reproduce the germline sequence, and a read error may be involved. The rearrangement joins TRBV9 to TRBJ2-1; 8 bases match TRBD2. The CDR3 totals 15 residues. Germline lookup yields CDR1 SGDLS and CDR2 YYNGEE. CDR3 protein: CASSTSGGPLNKQFF. The CDR3 coding sequence is TGTGCCAGCAGCACCTCGGGGGGGCCCCTCAATAAGCAGTTCTTC.

The chain has TRBV2 and TRBJ2-7, with D possibly being TRBD1 (6 bases). Germline assignment: CDR1 SNHLY and CDR2 FYNNEI. V dropped 2 bases and J dropped 5 bases, with 13 bases sitting between them. This CDR3 is built from 14 residues. Here the CDR3 reads CASSELGAVHEQYF. The CDR3 DNA reads TGTGCCAGCAGTGAATTGGGGGCCGTCCACGAGCAGTACTTC.

The chain recombines TRBV11-2 with TRBJ1-5, with D tentatively TRBD1 (5 bases). The CDR3 length is 15 residues. CDR1 SGHAT and CDR2 FQNNGV come from the germline V gene. Trimming took off 3 bases at V and 7 bases at J, with 16 bases between the two ends. CDR3 DNA: TGTGCCAGCAGCTTGCGCGGGGGGTCCGGGCAGCCCCAGCATTTT. Encoded protein: CASSLRGGSGQPQHF.

This clone came up many times. V usage is TRBV7-9 and J usage is TRBJ1-1; a weak D match, TRBD1 (5 bases). Trimming stripped 5 bases from V and 1 base from J, with 14 bases between. The CDR3 is 15 residues long. CDR1 is SEHNR and CDR2 is FQNEAQ in the germline V gene (reference sequence). The CDR3 region is CASSHNRYGNTEAFF. The CDR3 DNA follows: TGTGCCAGCAGCCACAACAGGTACGGGAACACTGAAGCTTTCTTT.

This sequence joins TRBV6-1 and TRBJ1-1; 7 nucleotides align to TRBD1. The length of the CDR3 is 15 residues. The germline gives CDR1 MNHNS, CDR2 SASEGT. J lost 5 bases, V lost 6 bases, and 12 bases had no gene match. The CDR3 sequence: CASSQRDRASTEAFF. The CDR3 bases are TGTGCCAGCAGCCAACGAGACAGGGCTTCGACTGAAGCTTTCTTT.

V and J are TRBV5-1 and TRBJ2-3; 8 bases match TRBD2. After removal of 3 bases from V and 4 bases from J, the junction contained 4 bases not matched to a gene. Looked up from germline, CDR1 is SGHRS and CDR2 is YFSETQ. CDR3 length equals 14 residues. The CDR3 loop reads CASSSGGGADTQYF. Written as DNA, the CDR3 is TGCGCCAGCAGCTCGGGGGGGGGCGCAGATACGCAGTATTTT.

This chain connects TRBV5-6 to TRBJ1-4; a possible D gene is TRBD1 (6 bases). Trimming shortened V by 4 bases and J by 8 bases, and 15 bases separated the two germline ends. Germline V gene sequence: CDR1 SGHDT, CDR2 YYEEEE. The CDR3 length is 14 residues. CDR3 sequence: CASSITGGGEKLFF. The CDR3 coding sequence is TGTGCCAGCAGCATAACGGGGGGCGGCGAAAAACTGTTTTTT.

The gene calls are TRBV5-1 and TRBJ1-4; no definite D call. There are 15 residues in the CDR3. Germline loops: CDR1 SGHRS, CDR2 YFSETQ. The germline V and J ends were trimmed by 0 bases and 1 base, with 7 bases remaining between them. The CDR3, as DNA: TGCGCCAGCAGCTTGGTCGGAGGAACTAATGAAAAACTGTTTTTT. Its protein product is CASSLVGGTNEKLFF.

The chain joins TRBV19 to TRBJ2-1; TRBD1 matches 9 bases. V was clipped by 8 bases and J by 4 bases; unmatched bases: 6. Per the germline V gene, CDR1 is LNHDA and CDR2 is SQIVND (reference sequence). This CDR3 is built from 14 residues. The CDR3 DNA reads TGTGCCAGTCAGGACAGGGGAGGATACAATGAGCAGTTCTTC. Translation: CASQDRGGYNEQFF. The full variable domain, in which reference TRBV19 and TRBJ2-1 provide the parts outside the CDR3, is DGGITQSPKYLFRKEGQNVTLSCEQNLNHDAMYWYRQDPGQGLRLIYYSQIVNDFQKGDIAEGYSVSREKKESFPLTVTSAQKNPTAFYLCASQDRGGYNEQFFGPGTRLTVL.

V gene TRBV6-5 combines with J gene TRBJ2-5; 12 bases map to TRBD2. V trimming: 6 bases; J trimming: 4 bases; junction bases outside the gene matches: 6. Germline CDR1 MNHEY, CDR2 SVGAGI. There are 15 residues in the CDR3. CDR3 sequence (DNA): TGTGCCAGCAGGGCTCTAGCGGGGGGGCCAGAGACCCAGTACTTC. It yields the protein CASRALAGGPETQYF.

The rearrangement joins TRBV24-1 to TRBJ2-3, with a possible D match to TRBD1 (6 bases). CDR1 is KGHDR, CDR2 SFDVKD, per germline. V was clipped by 1 base and J by 1 base, with 11 bases between them. CDR3 length equals 16 residues. CDR3: CATSDFTRGGTDTQYF. CDR3 bases: TGTGCCACCAGTGATTTTACCAGGGGTGGCACAGATACGCAGTATTTT.

The CDR3 DNA reads TGTGCCAGCAGCCAAGATCACGGGGCTGAAGCTTTCTTT. Protein product: CASSQDHGAEAFF. The V gene is TRBV3-1 (or the pseudogene TRBV3-2), the J gene TRBJ1-1; the D is unclear. Germline V CDR1 and CDR2: LGHDT, YNNKEL (reference sequence). The CDR3 extends over 13 amino acids. V lost 0 bases and J lost 6, with 8 bases in between.

The V gene is TRBV10-3, the J gene TRBJ1-1, with 7 bases matching TRBD1. V shed 4 bases and J 5 bases; nucleotides not matched to a gene: 10. The CDR3 is 15 residues long. Germline CDR1 and CDR2: ENHRY and SYGVKD. DNA for the CDR3: TGTGCCATCAGTGTTTACTCCGGGACAGATACTGAAGCTTTCTTT. Translating gives CAISVYSGTDTEAFF.

This rearrangement joins TRBV9 to TRBJ1-4, with 10 bases that match TRBD1. The CDR3 has 17 residues. Germline V gene sequence: CDR1 SGDLS, CDR2 YYNGEE. The junction had 17 bases not matched to a gene; V was cut back by 5 bases and J by 10 bases. The DNA of the CDR3 is TGTGCCAGCAGTGCTCAACCGGGACAGGGGACTTTTGGAAAACTGTTTTTT. Residues: CASSAQPGQGTFGKLFF. The full variable domain, its missing parts supplied by reference TRBV9 and TRBJ1-4, is DSGVTQTPKHLITATGQRVTLRCSPRSGDLSVYWYQQSLDQGLQFLIQYYNGEERAKGNILERFSAQQFPDLHSELNLSSLELGDSALYFCASSAQPGQGTFGKLFFGSGTQLSVL.

The chain combines TRBV10-3 with TRBJ1-1; 7 nucleotides match TRBD1. Losses at the gene ends were 6 bases for V and 1 base for J; bases not matched to a gene: 8. Germline assignment: CDR1 ENHRY and CDR2 SYGVKD. The CDR3 consists of 15 residues. This CDR3 is CAIRVGQSENTEAFF. CDR3 in DNA: TGTGCCATCAGGGTGGGACAGTCGGAGAACACTGAAGCTTTCTTT.

The chain carries TRBV24-1 and TRBJ1-2, with 10 bases fitting TRBD1. CDR3 size: 12 residues. J gave up 11 bases and V 4 bases, and 3 bases lay outside the gene matches. Germline assignment: CDR1 KGHDR and CDR2 SFDVKD. The chain's CDR3 is CATSEGQGSYTF. The CDR3 DNA follows: TGTGCCACCAGTGAGGGACAGGGGAGTTACACCTTC.

The chain carries TRBV5-1 and TRBJ1-4, with 11 bases identical to TRBD1. Germline lookup yields CDR1 SGHRS and CDR2 YFSETQ. The CDR3 contains 17 residues. V shed 10 bases and J 0 bases; nucleotides not matched to a gene: 11. The CDR3 loop is CAPSLGGQGATNEKLFF. The CDR3 coding sequence is TGCGCCCCCAGCTTGGGGGGACAGGGGGCAACTAATGAAAAACTGTTTTTT.

V is TRBV4-1 and J is TRBJ2-1; weak D call: TRBD1 (5 bases). V lost 8 bases, J lost 1 base, and 15 bases lay in between. The CDR3 extends over 15 amino acids. Germline CDR1 and CDR2: MGHRA and YSYEKL. As DNA, the CDR3 is TGCGCCAGCGGTCAGACAGATTTATCCTACAATGAGCAGTTCTTC. As protein: CASGQTDLSYNEQFF.

V usage is TRBV6-5 and J usage is TRBJ2-7; a possible D gene is TRBD1 (6 bases). V was trimmed by 7 bases and J by 0 bases, leaving 16 bases between them. This CDR3 has 15 residues. Germline-derived CDR1 and CDR2 are MNHEY and SVGAGI. In DNA form, the CDR3 reads TGTGCCAGCAAGAACAGGGCCCGTCCCTCCTACGAGCAGTACTTC. Encoded protein: CASKNRARPSYEQYF.

In nucleotides, the CDR3 is TGCGCCAGCAGCTTGGCCGGTGGGTTGGCTAGCGGGGAGGAAGAGACCCAGTACTTC. This translates into CASSLAGGLASGEEETQYF. The V and J genes are TRBV5-1 and TRBJ2-5; 9 nucleotides align to TRBD2. The trim removed 0 bases at V and 3 bases at J, leaving 15 bases unmatched. Germline lookup yields CDR1 SGHRS and CDR2 YFSETQ. The CDR3 runs to 19 residues.

The rearrangement uses TRBV20-1 and TRBJ1-1; D might be TRBD1 (6 bases). V lost 6 bases and J 11 bases, leaving 16 bases between the germline ends. This CDR3 is built from 11 residues. Germline V gene lookup returns CDR1 DFQATT and CDR2 SNEGSKA (reference sequence). CDR3 nucleotide sequence: TGCAGTGCCAGCGGAAACAGGGAGGCTTTCTTT. It specifies CSASGNREAFF.

This chain joins TRBV2 and TRBJ2-2; TRBD1 agrees at 11 bases. Per the germline V gene, CDR1 is SNHLY and CDR2 is FYNNEI. The CDR3 has 15 amino acids. After removal of 8 bases from V and 5 bases from J, the junction contained 7 bases not matched to a gene. CDR3 nucleotide sequence: TGTGCCAGCTCCGGGACAGGGGGGTGGACCGGGGAGCTGTTTTTT. Its translation is CASSGTGGWTGELFF.

The chain has TRBV11-2 and TRBJ1-6, with TRBD1 matching over 8 bases. The CDR3 covers 13 residues. Germline values: CDR1 SGHAT, CDR2 FQNNGV. The ends lost 7 bases at V and 6 bases at J; junction bases unmatched: 2. CDR3 nucleotides: TGTGCCAGCACCGACAGGGGTAATTCACCCCTCCACTTT. It encodes CASTDRGNSPLHF.

A remark on this clone: The sample has other DNA sequences that encode this CDR3 too. This chain links TRBV19 with TRBJ1-2, with no clear D. CDR3 length equals 12 residues. V dropped 5 bases and J dropped 3 bases, with 7 bases sitting between them. Germline V gene lookup returns CDR1 LNHDA and CDR2 SQIVND (reference sequence). The CDR3 nucleotides read TGTGCCAGTAGTCCCCGGGACTATGGCTACACCTTC. Encoded protein: CASSPRDYGYTF.